The 27 T cell receptor beta chains in this list originate from one sample, sequenced in a study of cytomegalovirus exposure and HLA in healthy donors. The PCR ran on 60 Vbeta and 13 Jbeta primers. Sequencing used immunoSEQ multiplex PCR; TCRdb keeps in-frame clones, though not all of them. The sample carries roughly 100,000 clones, more than 70% recorded once. Source material: PBMCs. Receptors originate from a man aged 25-45 years in good health and CMV-seronegative.

The V and J genes are TRBV2 and TRBJ1-1; D might be TRBD1 (5 bases). The CDR3 is 14 residues long. The V gene lost 8 bases and the J gene lost 1 base, with 14 bases spanning the gap. Germline CDR1 SNHLY, CDR2 FYNNEI. The DNA of the CDR3 is TGTGCCAGCCGGTTGCGGGGGGAGAACACTGAAGCTTTCTTT. It is translated as CASRLRGENTEAFF.

The genes are TRBV21-1 and TRBJ1-2; the table's D call of TRBD1 was not tested on the DNA. TRBV21-1 is reported as a pseudogene. This CDR3 has 17 residues. The CDR3 DNA is TGTGCCAGCAGCAAAGCGGTCCGGACACCCACTAACTATGGCTACACCTTC. Its protein is CASSKAVRTPTNYGYTF.

The J gene is TRBJ2-4, the V gene TRBV2; the D gene is possibly TRBD1 (7 bases). CDR3 length: 12 residues. Germline CDR1 is SNHLY and CDR2 is FYNNEI. Trimming shortened V by 4 bases and J by 13 bases, and 14 bases separated the two germline ends. The CDR3 loop reads CASSGGTDLQYF. The CDR3 DNA reads as TGTGCCAGCAGTGGCGGGACAGACCTACAGTACTTC.

The CDR3 sequence is CASRGAGQANEQFF. The CDR3 nucleotides read TGTGCCAGCAGAGGGGCAGGTCAAGCTAATGAGCAGTTCTTC. This chain links TRBV5-4 with TRBJ2-1, with D perhaps TRBD1 (5 bases). With 5 bases removed from V and 7 bases from J, the gap between germline ends came to 16 bases. CDR1 SGHNT and CDR2 YYREEE come from the germline V gene (reference sequence). CDR3 length: 14 amino acids.

V is TRBV5-4 and J is TRBJ2-1, with D possibly matching TRBD1 (8 bases). This CDR3 has 13 residues. V dropped 2 bases and J dropped 7 bases, with 10 bases sitting between them. CDR1 and CDR2 (germline): SGHNT, YYREEE (reference sequence). The CDR3 DNA reads as TGTGCCAGCAGCTTACAGGGGGGGAATGAGCAGTTCTTC. This sequence encodes CASSLQGGNEQFF. The full variable domain, in which reference TRBV5-4 and TRBJ2-1 provide the parts outside the CDR3, is ETGVTQSPTHLIKTRGQQVTLRCSSQSGHNTVSWYQQALGQGPQFIFQYYREEENGRGNFPPRFSGLQFPNYSSELNVNALELDDSALYLCASSLQGGNEQFFGPGTRLTVL.

The V gene is TRBV5-1, the J gene TRBJ2-2, with TRBD2 identical over 12 bases. This CDR3 contains 17 residues. Trimming at V came to 1 base and at J to 1 base, leaving 2 bases not matched to a gene. Germline-derived CDR1 and CDR2 are SGHRS and YFSETQ. CDR3 DNA: TGCGCCAGCAGCTTGTTGACTAGCGGGAGGAACACCGGGGAGCTGTTTTTT. Its translation: CASSLLTSGRNTGELFF.

This clone was observed a handful of times. The chain uses TRBV27 and TRBJ2-7; 12 bases match TRBD2. Germline V lookup: CDR1 MNHEY, CDR2 SMNVEV (reference sequence). CDR3 length: 18 amino acids. Losses at the gene ends were 5 bases for V and 0 bases for J; bases not matched to a gene: 11. This chain's CDR3 is CASSPIGTSGLSSYEQYF. The CDR3 DNA sequence: TGTGCCAGCAGTCCCATTGGGACTAGCGGGCTCAGCTCCTACGAGCAGTACTTC.

Comments on this clone: Other nucleotide sequences from this sample produce the same CDR3. V gene TRBV2 combines with J gene TRBJ1-2; 7 positions match TRBD1. The length of the CDR3 is 14 residues. V gave up 4 bases and J gave up 0 bases; unmatched junction bases: 2. CDR1 SNHLY and CDR2 FYNNEI come from the germline V gene. The CDR3 here is CASSGDRSNYGYTF. The CDR3 DNA reads as TGTGCCAGCAGTGGGGACAGATCTAACTATGGCTACACCTTC.

The rearrangement uses TRBV7-2 and TRBJ2-1, with no clear D. Trimming removed 3 bases at V and 7 bases at J, with 10 bases between. Germline V gene data show CDR1 as SGHTA and CDR2 as FQGNSA. This CDR3 comprises 13 residues. The CDR3 here is CASSFEILNEQFF. CDR3 DNA: TGTGCCAGCAGCTTTGAGATCTTGAATGAGCAGTTCTTC. Filled out from reference TRBV7-2 and TRBJ2-1, the complete variable domain reads GAGVSQSPSNKVTEKGKDVELRCDPISGHTALYWYRQSLGQGLEFLIYFQGNSAPDKSGLPSDRFSAERTGGSVSTLTIQRTQQEDSAVYLCASSFEILNEQFFGPGTRLTVL.

The CDR3 sequence is CASSLENRGQSPLHF. The CDR3 coding sequence is TGTGCCAGCAGCTTAGAGAACAGGGGGCAATCACCCCTCCACTTT. This chain joins TRBV11-2 and TRBJ1-6; 9 bases align to TRBD1. The germline V gene encodes CDR1 SGHAT and CDR2 FQNNGV. V gave up 0 bases and J gave up 10 bases; unmatched junction bases: 4. The CDR3 runs 15 residues.

This clone has a handful of counts. The CDR3 DNA reads as TGCGCCAGCAGCCAAGACGGGGGGGTAGGTGAAGAGACCCAGTACTTC. It encodes CASSQDGGVGEETQYF. The V gene is TRBV4-1, the J gene TRBJ2-5; 8 bases map to TRBD2. CDR3 length: 16 residues. The germline V gene has CDR1 MGHRA and CDR2 YSYEKL. The ends lost 0 bases at V and 3 bases at J; junction bases unmatched: 6.

V usage is TRBV27 and J usage is TRBJ2-2, with TRBD1 identical over 10 bases. The CDR3 runs 18 residues. From germline, CDR1 is MNHEY and CDR2 SMNVEV (reference sequence). The trim removed 5 bases at V and 0 bases at J, leaving 9 bases unmatched. The CDR3 coding sequence is TGTGCCAGCAGTCCCTTGGTGGGGACAGGGGCGAACACCGGGGAGCTGTTTTTT. Residues: CASSPLVGTGANTGELFF.

The chain joins TRBV30 to TRBJ2-3; D unresolved. The CDR3 sequence is 14 residues long. In germline, CDR1 is GTSNPN, CDR2 SVGIG (reference sequence). The V gene lost 0 bases and the J gene lost 2 bases, with 9 bases spanning the gap. The CDR3 protein is CAWSVLSYTDTQYF. DNA for the CDR3: TGTGCCTGGAGTGTACTAAGCTACACAGATACGCAGTATTTT.

This chain joins TRBV21-1 and TRBJ2-1; the table's D call, TRBD2, has no DNA check behind it. TRBV21-1 is designated a pseudogene. This CDR3 is built from 16 residues. Here the CDR3 DNA reads TGTGCCAGCAGCAAACTTGGGCGGGAAATACGGAATGAGCAGTTCTTC. Its protein product is CASSKLGREIRNEQFF.

This clone was recorded a few times. The J gene is TRBJ2-3, the V gene TRBV19, with 7 nucleotides matching TRBD2. The trim removed 3 bases at V and 1 base at J, leaving 10 bases unmatched. The CDR3 extends over 17 amino acids. Germline lookup yields CDR1 LNHDA and CDR2 SQIVND (reference sequence). CDR3 residues: CASSIFPRDYGTDTQYF. In DNA, the CDR3 is TGTGCCAGTAGTATTTTCCCGCGGGACTACGGCACAGATACGCAGTATTTT.

The chain recombines TRBV10-3 with TRBJ2-7, with 11 bases matching TRBD1. The CDR3 extends over 14 amino acids. Germline CDR1 reads ENHRY; CDR2 reads SYGVKD. Trimming removed 6 bases from V and 6 bases from J; junction bases left unmatched: 7. The CDR3 coding sequence is TGTGCCATCAGGGGGACAGGGGGTACATCCGAGCAGTACTTC. It encodes CAIRGTGGTSEQYF.

The chain uses TRBV7-9 and TRBJ2-7; 7 nucleotides align to TRBD2. The CDR3 spans 17 residues. CDR1 and CDR2 (germline): SEHNR, FQNEAQ (reference sequence). The ends lost 0 bases at V and 2 bases at J; junction bases unmatched: 10. CDR3: CASSLARGLAATYEQYF. The CDR3 region has the DNA TGTGCCAGCAGCTTAGCCCGTGGGCTAGCGGCCACCTACGAGCAGTACTTC.

This chain connects TRBV7-2 to TRBJ2-3; 9 bases are shared with TRBD1. J lost 6 bases, V lost 3 bases, and 10 bases had no gene match. CDR3 length equals 16 residues. The germline CDR1 and CDR2 sequences are SGHTA and FQGNSA. The CDR3 protein is CASSFPGQGFPDTQYF. The CDR3 DNA follows: TGTGCCAGCAGCTTCCCGGGACAGGGATTTCCGGATACGCAGTATTTT.

The CDR3 nucleotides read TGCGCCAGCAGCTTGGACAGCCCCTTAGGCCAGCCCCAGCATTTT. Protein sequence: CASSLDSPLGQPQHF. The rearrangement joins TRBV5-1 to TRBJ1-5; no definite D call. Trimming removed 0 bases from V and 7 bases from J, with 14 bases in between. The CDR3 consists of 15 residues. Germline V gene sequence: CDR1 SGHRS, CDR2 YFSETQ.

The rearrangement uses TRBV28 and TRBJ2-7; D is possibly TRBD1 (6 bases). Germline V gives CDR1 MDHEN, CDR2 SYDVKM. V was shortened by 5 bases and J by 1 base, with 15 bases between the two germline ends. The CDR3 totals 15 residues. The CDR3 bases are TGTGCCAGCAGTCCGTACAGGGCCCCGTCCTACGAGCAGTACTTC. As protein: CASSPYRAPSYEQYF.

V gene TRBV2 combines with J gene TRBJ1-4; D gene ambiguous. This CDR3 contains 15 residues. From germline, CDR1 is SNHLY and CDR2 FYNNEI. Trimming left V 6 bases short and J 0 bases short, with 11 bases between. The CDR3 region is CASRKRHTTNEKLFF. In nucleotides, the CDR3 is TGTGCCAGCAGGAAAAGACACACAACTAATGAAAAACTGTTTTTT.

The chain is built from TRBV28 and TRBJ1-2; no clear D. The CDR3 spans 12 residues. V lost 5 bases, J lost 1 base, and 5 bases lay in between. Germline V gene sequence: CDR1 MDHEN, CDR2 SYDVKM. For the CDR3, the DNA is TGTGCCAGCAGTACAGATAACTATGGCTACACCTTC. It codes for CASSTDNYGYTF.

J is TRBJ2-7 and V is TRBV28; the D is unclear. Trimming removed 5 bases from V and 5 bases from J, with 16 bases in between. Germline values: CDR1 MDHEN, CDR2 SYDVKM. The CDR3 is made up of 14 amino acids. The DNA for the CDR3 is TGTGCCAGCAGTGAGTCCCCAGGTTCCAACGAGCAGTACTTC. Residues: CASSESPGSNEQYF.

The V call is TRBV5-4, the J call TRBJ1-2; 7 bases are a match to TRBD1. The CDR3 length is 17 residues. Germline V gives CDR1 SGHNT, CDR2 YYREEE (reference sequence). V lost 4 bases and J lost 4; bases outside the gene matches: 16. The CDR3 is CASSPGGQGTIRYGYTF. CDR3 DNA: TGTGCCAGCAGCCCAGGGGGGCAGGGAACCATTCGCTATGGCTACACCTTC.

The chain employs TRBV6-1 and TRBJ2-1; a possible D gene is TRBD1 (6 bases). Germline lookup yields CDR1 MNHNS and CDR2 SASEGT. The CDR3 length is 15 residues. V was trimmed by 4 bases and J by 8 bases, leaving 18 bases between them. CDR3 bases: TGTGCCAGCAGTGTTTGGCAGGGGCTGGGCGATGAGCAGTTCTTC. Amino acids: CASSVWQGLGDEQFF.

CDR3 amino acids: CASSPRTSGGRTIPYEQYF. The CDR3 DNA sequence: TGTGCCAGCAGCCCTCGGACTAGCGGGGGACGCACCATTCCCTACGAGCAGTACTTC. This chain uses TRBV7-6 with TRBJ2-7, with 13 bases that match TRBD2. The germline gives CDR1 SGHVS, CDR2 FNYEAQ. The V segment lost 5 bases and the J segment 2 bases; nucleotides outside the gene matches: 15. CDR3 size: 19 residues.

This sequence joins TRBV4-2 and TRBJ2-5; unclear D gene. The CDR3 sequence is 16 residues long. From germline, CDR1 is LGHNA and CDR2 YNFKEQ. V lost 3 bases to trimming and J lost 4 bases, with 18 bases between them. This chain's CDR3 is CASSQSNDWLGETQYF. The CDR3, as DNA: TGTGCCAGCAGCCAGTCAAATGACTGGCTCGGAGAGACCCAGTACTTC.